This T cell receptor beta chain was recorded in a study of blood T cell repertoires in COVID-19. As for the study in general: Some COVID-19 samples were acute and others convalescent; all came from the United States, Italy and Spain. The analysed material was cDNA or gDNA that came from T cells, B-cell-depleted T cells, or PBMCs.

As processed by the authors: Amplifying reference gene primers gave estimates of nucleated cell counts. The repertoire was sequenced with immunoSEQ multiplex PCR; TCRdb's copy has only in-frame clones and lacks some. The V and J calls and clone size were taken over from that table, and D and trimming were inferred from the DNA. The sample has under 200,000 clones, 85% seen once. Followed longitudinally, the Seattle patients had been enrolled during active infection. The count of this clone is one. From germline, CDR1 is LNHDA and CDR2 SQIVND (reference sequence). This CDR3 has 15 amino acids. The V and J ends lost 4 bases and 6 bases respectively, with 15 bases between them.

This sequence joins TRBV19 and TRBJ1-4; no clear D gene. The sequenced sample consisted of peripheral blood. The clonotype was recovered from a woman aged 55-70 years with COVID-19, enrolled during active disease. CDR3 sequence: CASSSPRHRHEKLFF. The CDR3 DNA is TGTGCCAGTAGTAGTCCCAGGCATCGGCATGAAAAACTGTTTTTT.